Each of the 18 T cell receptor beta chains below was sequenced from the same sample in a study of blood T cell repertoires in COVID-19. Measured with immunoSEQ multiplex PCR; TCRdb has only the in-frame clones, and not every one. The sample has around 270,000 clones, 75% to 90% seen once. Sequencing input: PBMCs or T cells enriched from blood (not recorded which). These receptors were obtained from a woman aged 30 to 39 who had recovered from COVID-19.

CDR3 coding DNA: TGTGCCAGCAGTAACAGGGCCGAAAGGCATGGCTACACCTTC. Its translation: CASSNRAERHGYTF. The chain combines TRBV2 with TRBJ1-2; D is possibly TRBD1 (6 bases). The CDR3 consists of 14 residues. Trimming shortened V by 5 bases and J by 6 bases, and 16 bases separated the two germline ends. Germline values: CDR1 SNHLY, CDR2 FYNNEI. The full variable domain, rest sourced from reference TRBV2 and TRBJ1-2, is EPEVTQTPSHQVTQMGQEVILRCVPISNHLYFYWYRQILGQKVEFLVSFYNNEISEKSEIFDDQFSVERPDGSNFTLKIRSTKLEDSAMYFCASSNRAERHGYTFGSGTRLTVV.

The chain joins TRBV19 to TRBJ2-2; 9 bases agree with TRBD1. This CDR3 spans 17 amino acids. The germline V gene encodes CDR1 LNHDA and CDR2 SQIVND (reference sequence). The V segment lost 6 bases and the J segment 2 bases; nucleotides outside the gene matches: 10. CDR3 in DNA: TGTGCCAGTAGCCGGTTGGGACAGGGTACCAACACCGGGGAGCTGTTTTTT. Translating it yields CASSRLGQGTNTGELFF.

The chain couples TRBV9 to TRBJ2-7, with 8 bases matching TRBD1. CDR1 and CDR2 (germline): SGDLS, YYNGEE. With V trimmed by 5 bases and J by 0 bases, 7 bases remained unmatched. The CDR3 sequence is 15 residues long. The CDR3 DNA reads TGTGCCAGCAGTCTCCGGACAGGGAGCTCCTACGAGCAGTACTTC. Protein product: CASSLRTGSSYEQYF.

The chain couples TRBV7-2 to TRBJ2-5, with unresolved D. There are 12 residues in the CDR3. Between the trimmed V and J ends, which lost 3 bases and 5 bases, there was a span of 7 bases. Germline V gene data show CDR1 as SGHTA and CDR2 as FQGNSA. The CDR3 DNA follows: TGTGCCAGCAGCTTCGAGCTGGAGACCCAGTACTTC. It is translated as CASSFELETQYF. Full variable domain (rest looked up from reference TRBV7-2 and TRBJ2-5): GAGVSQSPSNKVTEKGKDVELRCDPISGHTALYWYRQSLGQGLEFLIYFQGNSAPDKSGLPSDRFSAERTGGSVSTLTIQRTQQEDSAVYLCASSFELETQYFGPGTRLLVL.

The V call is TRBV28, the J call TRBJ1-1; TRBD1 might be the D (5 bases). Germline CDR1 MDHEN, CDR2 SYDVKM. This CDR3 contains 17 residues. V was clipped by 1 base and J by 1 base, with 16 bases between them. The DNA of the CDR3 is TGTGCCAGCAGTTTATTCTCCGGGGGGGTACGGAACACTGAAGCTTTCTTT. Translating it yields CASSLFSGGVRNTEAFF.

The table lists this clone with a count of one. The CDR3 DNA follows: TGCAGCGTTGAGAAGGGGTCCATTGGCTACACCTTC. Its protein is CSVEKGSIGYTF. The chain combines TRBV29-1 with TRBJ1-2, with D possibly matching TRBD1 (5 bases). V lost 3 bases and J lost 7, with 12 bases in between. The CDR3 length is 12 residues. Germline loops: CDR1 SQVTM, CDR2 ANQGSEA.

The genes are TRBV7-8 and TRBJ1-1; TRBD1 is a possible D gene (5 bases). V lost 5 bases and J lost 0, with 19 bases in between. Germline V gene sequence: CDR1 SGHVS, CDR2 FQNEAQ. This CDR3 is built from 17 residues. The CDR3 sequence: CASSPSAGGRLNTEAFF. For the CDR3, the DNA is TGTGCCAGCAGCCCTAGTGCGGGGGGACGGCTGAACACTGAAGCTTTCTTT.

The J gene is TRBJ1-2, the V gene TRBV25-1; 8 nucleotides match TRBD1. This CDR3 comprises 15 residues. Trimming removed 4 bases from V and 4 bases from J; junction bases left unmatched: 8. The germline V gene encodes CDR1 MGHDK and CDR2 SYGVNS. This chain's CDR3 is CASSGSDRGTYGYTF. CDR3 nucleotides: TGTGCCAGCAGTGGCTCAGACAGGGGTACCTATGGCTACACCTTC.

The J gene is TRBJ2-7, the V gene TRBV7-9; tentatively, D is TRBD1 (5 bases). V lost 4 bases and J lost 0, with 22 bases in between. Germline CDR1 SEHNR, CDR2 FQNEAQ (reference sequence). The CDR3 sequence is 18 residues long. The CDR3 spells CASSSPLQGPYLSYEQYF. In DNA form, the CDR3 reads TGTGCCAGCAGCTCCCCCTTGCAGGGCCCATACCTCTCCTACGAGCAGTACTTC.

Comment on this clone: A junction end diverges from the germline sequence, so it may reflect a read error. V and J are TRBV6-1 and TRBJ1-2, with D maybe TRBD1 (6 bases). The germline CDR1 and CDR2 sequences are MNHNS and SASEGT. This CDR3 region has 12 residues. The CDR3 loop reads CASSSYLDRYFF. CDR3 DNA: TGTGCCAGCAGTTCCTATTTGGACAGATATTTCTTC.

This clone showed up just a few times. The J gene is TRBJ2-2, the V gene TRBV28; 11 bases fit TRBD1. The germline V gene has CDR1 MDHEN and CDR2 SYDVKM. Unmatched junction bases numbered 15, after V lost 5 bases and J lost 7 bases. The CDR3 totals 18 residues. CDR3 residues: CASSVTPPGQGGLGELFF. As DNA, the CDR3 is TGTGCCAGCAGTGTAACACCTCCGGGACAGGGGGGTCTCGGGGAGCTGTTTTTT.

This clone came up a few times. V usage is TRBV5-1 and J usage is TRBJ2-2; unclear D gene. Trimming left V 4 bases short and J 4 bases short, with 11 bases between. Per the germline V gene, CDR1 is SGHRS and CDR2 is YFSETQ. The CDR3 spans 14 residues. The CDR3 loop reads CASSPQASTGELFF. In DNA form, the CDR3 reads TGCGCCAGCAGCCCCCAGGCGTCCACCGGGGAGCTGTTTTTT.

CDR3 in amino acids: CASSFGPGSRGEQFF. CDR3 DNA: TGTGCCAGCAGTTTTGGACCGGGATCACGGGGGGAGCAGTTCTTC. The genes are TRBV28 and TRBJ2-1; D might be TRBD2 (6 bases). This CDR3 has 15 residues. Trimming took 3 bases from V and 10 from J, leaving 19 bases between them. Germline V CDR1 and CDR2: MDHEN, SYDVKM.

This chain links TRBV20-1 with TRBJ1-1; D ambiguous. In germline, CDR1 is DFQATT, CDR2 SNEGSKA (reference sequence). The CDR3 loop spans 11 amino acids. CDR3 loop: CRLVAYTEAFF. The DNA for the CDR3 is TGCAGGTTGGTGGCTTACACTGAAGCTTTCTTT.

The chain carries TRBV24-1 and TRBJ2-2, with D possibly matching TRBD2 (5 bases). Between the trimmed V and J ends, which lost 4 bases and 4 bases, there was a span of 24 bases. CDR1 and CDR2 (germline): KGHDR, SFDVKD. The CDR3 sequence is 19 residues long. CDR3 amino acids: CATSDPWHVEGEGTGELFF. The CDR3 DNA reads as TGTGCCACCAGTGACCCATGGCATGTCGAGGGCGAGGGCACCGGGGAGCTGTTTTTT.

This sequence joins TRBV30 and TRBJ1-5; 8 bases align to TRBD1. The V gene end was trimmed by 4 bases and the J gene end by 6 bases; junction bases not matched to a gene: 5. Germline V gives CDR1 GTSNPN, CDR2 SVGIG (reference sequence). The CDR3 consists of 13 residues. The CDR3 protein is CAWTQGVGQPQHF. CDR3 DNA: TGTGCCTGGACACAGGGGGTCGGTCAGCCCCAGCATTTT.

The genes are TRBV23-1 and TRBJ2-1; TRBD1 matches 8 bases. TRBV23-1 is classed as an ORF, of uncertain function. J lost 5 bases, V lost 2 bases, and 8 bases had no gene match. This CDR3 is built from 16 residues. The CDR3 reads CASSQLGQGIDNEQFF. Written as DNA, the CDR3 is TGCGCCAGCAGTCAACTAGGACAGGGTATTGACAATGAGCAGTTCTTC.

The V gene is TRBV3-1 (or the pseudogene TRBV3-2), the J gene TRBJ2-7, with D perhaps matching TRBD1 (6 bases). CDR3 length equals 14 residues. Germline-derived CDR1 and CDR2 are LGHDT and YNNKEL (reference sequence). V was pared by 2 bases and J by 4 bases, with 12 bases between. DNA for the CDR3: TGTGCCAGCAGCCAAACGTTCGACAGGTACGAGCAGTACTTC. Its protein is CASSQTFDRYEQYF.